This T cell receptor beta chain comes out of a study of cytomegalovirus exposure and HLA in healthy donors (dated by TCRdb to 2016 to 2017). Regarding the complete study: An earlier analysis of more than 550 of the donors reported approximately 260 Gb of sequence data and about 120 million unique TCR beta sequences obtained from about 200 million T cells. Around 330 gigabases of sequencing data and roughly 81 million unique TCR sequences made up an early release that covered around 640 HLA-typed donors. The genetic ancestry cluster associated with self-reported Caucasian donors included 81% of the roughly 390 genotyped donors. The aim of the study was to test whether cataloging public T cell receptors could identify signatures of past pathogen exposure. Using immunosequencing, the study profiled T cell repertoires from about 610 subjects and related those repertoires to cytomegalovirus serostatus. In addition to the first cohort of 650 to 750 subjects, a separate validation cohort of approximately 130 different subjects was used. To predict cytomegalovirus infection status, the study brought together high-throughput TCR immunosequencing, statistical association of individual TCRs with disease status, and machine learning. In a later analysis, previously published TCR beta repertoires from several hundred donors were re-analyzed and high-resolution HLA genotyping was added so that TCR occurrence patterns could be studied. Rather than drawing on any new phenotypic data, the later analysis identified candidate immune exposures from TCR beta sequences and the way those sequences occurred across donors. To decide whether each TCR beta V gene segment behaved as functional or pseudogenic, an earlier analysis of some 580 of the donors relied on high-throughput TCR beta sequencing. Donor age, sex, ethnicity and CMV serostatus were compiled alongside the repertoire data. In a later genetic analysis, genome-wide SNP genotypes for about 65% of the roughly 700 donors were used, and that subset was treated as a discovery cohort. Every repertoire in the discovery cohort had been generated on one and the same sequencing platform. HLA typing included class I and class II loci at four-digit resolution. Typing coverage differed by locus: A, B, C, DRB1 and DQB1 were typed in about 620-640 donors, DQA1 in 500 to 550, DPA1 in some 610, and DPB1 in approximately 450. About 5 DR-DQ haplotypes were handled as single units for association and clustering, since linkage in the cohort was strong. Among some 400 genotyped donors of the cohort, an average of around 250,000 unique TCR beta nucleotide sequences was sequenced per donor, of which about 19% were non-productive. Here is what the overall study found, with its caveats: The only immune exposure information available for the cohort was CMV serostatus. According to a later analysis, TCR association rates differed among HLA loci, with DRB1 alleles showing the most associated TCRs and HLA-C alleles showing the fewest. Linkage disequilibrium might explain the correlated functional status among segregating V segments, but an unknown experimental factor could not be excluded. Only TCR beta chains were sequenced in this cohort, and the absence of alpha or paired-chain data limited detectable features. A further reported finding was that TCR beta sequences accurately predicted the HLA-A and HLA-B alleles for most subjects in the first cohort. Compared with equally common non-associated chains, HLA-associated TCR beta chains in a later analysis were more clonally expanded and had lower generation probabilities. Because counts were too low, roughly 18 rarely observed V segments, including chromosome 9 orphons, were left out of the earlier analysis of 500 to 650 of the donors. The sequencing pipeline was judged likely to have produced a cluster of highly shared sequence variants as a technical artifact. Sequencing depth was assumed to be roughly uniform across donors in the presence/absence analyses, though that assumption may not hold. In a later analysis, several top co-occurrence clusters were reported to appear linked to parvovirus B19, influenza, CMV and Epstein-Barr virus. According to a later genetic analysis, donors in an Asian-associated ancestry cluster had fewer N-insertions in productive TCRs than the approximately 670-donor mean. Some IMGT-functional V segments, including TRBV6-2 and TRBV6-3, could not be told apart with the 87-base-pair reads, so those segments were excluded. It was suggested by the authors that the approach could potentially be generalized to other disease states and immunological phenotypes. A total of about 150 TCR beta chains were listed by the study as associated with cytomegalovirus. Most CMV-associated TCR beta chains appeared to be HLA-restricted in a later analysis, and the HLA associations seemed to be driven largely by CMV exposure. Three of the identified cytomegalovirus-associated TCR beta chains were confirmed in vitro to be specific for cytomegalovirus antigens. Cytomegalovirus status was reported to be diagnosed by the classifier with high specificity and sensitivity in both the original and validation cohorts. When HLA alleles, especially DR and DQ, strongly co-occurred, attributing TCR associations to individual alleles was difficult. A later genetic analysis associated a missense DCLRE1C variant with V-gene and J-gene trimming of TCR beta chains, and an independent cohort replicated the association. Because some donors lacked HLA typing at each locus, the association tests relied only on the typed subset. Across donors, most TCR sequences were observed very rarely, whereas some public TCRs were present in many individuals. A later analysis associated 15,000 or so TCR beta sequences with specific HLA alleles at a false discovery rate of 0.05. In an earlier analysis of more than 450 of the donors, most TCR beta V segments were observed in productive rearrangements about 90% or about 30% of the time, broadly matching IMGT annotations.

Notes on this clone: Its antigen is not yet known. Base qualities are not at hand, and no much larger clone is one base apart.

Looking up the germline V gene (reference sequence) yields CDR1 MNHEY and CDR2 SMNVEV. V is pared back by 5 bases and J by 0 bases, with 4 bases lying between the germline termini. The CDR3 contains 13 residues, cysteine and phenylalanine counted. Left in the record is the CDR3 DNA by itself, 39 bases read in frame from the first base. The cohort comprised some 730 healthy bone marrow donors. All cohort members were sampled while nominally healthy, although unrecorded immune exposures were likely present. The donor was CMV seropositive and was included in the group of 250 to 300 seropositive cohort members. A peripheral blood sample was collected from each donor, and TCR beta sequencing was performed on peripheral blood mononuclear cells. The Qiagen DNeasy Blood Extraction Kit was used to extract genomic DNA from the blood cell samples. The library came from the immunoSEQ multiplex PCR assay. A mixture of 60 forward primers for TCR Vbeta segments and 13 reverse primers for TCR Jbeta segments was used in the multiplex PCR. The CDR3 region of rearranged TCR beta genes was amplified from genomic DNA by a multiplex PCR assay. The amplified TCR beta libraries were sequenced on the Illumina HiSeq System as 87-base-pair reads. In the original analysis: A later analysis tallied some 79 million unique TCR beta chains across the approximately 670 repertoires, and around 12 million of those chains were shared by two or more donors. A nearest-neighbor algorithm error-corrected the raw reads and collapsed the reads into unique sequences, merging closely related sequences to remove PCR and sequencing errors. V, D and J gene segments were assigned by aligning CDR3 sequences to IMGT reference sequences. Each retained sequence needed at least a six-nucleotide match to both a V gene segment and a J gene segment. Rearrangements were called productive when the CDR3 lacked stop codons and stayed in frame with V and J; all others were non-productive. Following IMGT convention, CDR3 was defined as the stretch from the second conserved V-encoded cysteine to the conserved J-encoded phenylalanine. The earlier analysis of 550 to 650 of the donors excluded any sequence lacking an unambiguous match to a single V gene segment. In an earlier analysis of approximately 610 of the donors, V segments were called functional above 56.7% productive rearrangements and were called segregating when the between-donor standard deviation exceeded 5%. A statistical classification framework was built to diagnose cytomegalovirus status from the catalog of TCR beta chain sequences. A later analysis assigned V and J genes by comparing TCR nucleotide sequences with IMGT/GENE-DB human TR gene sequences. The TCRdist pipeline was used in a later analysis to assign CDR3 sequences and most-parsimonious VDJ recombination scenarios. In a later analysis, every TCR beta chain was defined by the combination of its CDR3 amino acid sequence and its V-gene family, and reads without a unique V-gene family were dropped. A later analysis removed over 500 highly shared, low-generation-probability nucleotide sequences to deal with suspected cross-contamination and a sequencing artifact. In a later analysis, a clonal expansion index was calculated for each public chain from normalized within-repertoire ranks of inferred template counts. Generation probabilities in a later analysis came from a VDJ recombination model fitted to out-of-frame rearrangements, and those results were checked against IGoR. Hypergeometric tests were used in a later analysis to score TCR-TCR, TCR-HLA and TCR-CMV co-occurrence, with a repertoire-size bias correction applied to the TCR pairs. A later analysis estimated false discovery rates by permuting HLA or CMV assignments 20 times. In a later analysis, co-occurring TCRs were grouped using DBSCAN, with TCRdist sequence similarity added in when clustering inside HLA-allele-positive subsets. Co-occurrence clustering excluded repertoires with fewer than 30,000 or more than 120,000 public chains, plus five with anomalous nucleotide sharing. TCRdb took this table from immuneACCESS and kept in-frame rearrangements with V and J called. Such tables lack part of the clones; where checked against another copy, unresolved V genes explain under half of the gap, and the rest is unexplained. That table is the source of V, J and clone size, and D and trimming were worked out from the DNA. The sample table shows 70,000 to 85,000 clones, and 60% to 70% are seen once. The ten largest clones capture approximately 5.4% of the sample.

Recombination connected TRBV27 to TRBJ2-2; the D gene is unclear. Sequencing used PBMCs. The source of this sequence is a man aged 30 to 39 in good health and CMV-seropositive. The CDR3: CASSPANTGELFF. The DNA is TGTGCCAGCAGTCCAGCGAACACCGGGGAGCTGTTTTTT.